Given below is one T cell receptor (beta chain) in context. These data come from a study of T cell changes during pregnancy in multiple sclerosis. The table came from immunoSEQ multiplex PCR; TCRdb's copy has only in-frame clones and leaves some out. The sample records 20,000 to 25,000 clones, more than 80% being singletons. V lost 2 bases, J lost 4 bases, and 5 bases lay in between. The V gene's germline CDR1 is SGHDN and CDR2 FVKESK. The CDR3 consists of 12 residues. The chain combines TRBV14 with TRBJ2-5; D ambiguous. The TCR originated in a female donor in good health, enrolled as a control in a pregnancy study. Sequencing used CD4+ T cells from peripheral blood mononuclear cells, obtained in the third trimester of pregnancy. The CDR3 region is CASSQNTETQYF. As DNA, the CDR3 is TGTGCCAGCAGCCAAAACACAGAGACCCAGTACTTC.